The source of this T cell receptor beta chain is a study of beta chain features in type 1 diabetes. Study conclusions and caveats: Insertions at VDJ junctions were less frequent in type 1 diabetes patients. These patients also deleted more nucleotides at the same junctions. Comparison showed that naive, central memory and Treg TCRB repertoires appeared more similar among patients than among healthy donors.

The CDR3 length is 11 residues. CDR1 is SGDLS and CDR2 is YYNGEE in the germline V gene. With 4 bases removed from V and 1 base from J, the gap between germline ends came to 2 bases. The table lists this clone with a few counts. No antigen is known for it. Central memory, naive, regulatory and stem cell-like memory CD4+ cells were sorted by CD45RO/CCR7/CD25/CD127/CD95/CD27. Isolated RNA was reverse transcribed in full, so expressed TCRB transcripts were sequenced. Naive, central memory and regulatory T cell samples produced a mean of about 4 million reads. Sequencing was performed with immunoSEQ multiplex PCR; in TCRdb, only in-frame clones are kept and a portion is missing. The table includes around 280,000 clones, around 7.3% detected once.

Sequencing used central memory CD4+ T cells from blood. This TCR was recovered from a woman aged 18-29 years in good health. V gene TRBV9 combines with J gene TRBJ2-5; no clear D. CDR3 loop: CASSPQETQYF. CDR3 bases: TGTGCCAGCAGCCCCCAAGAGACCCAGTACTTC.